The 20 T cell receptor beta chains in this list originate from one sample, sequenced in a study of T-cell reconstitution after alpha-beta-depleted transplantation in children. Using unique molecular identifiers, the investigators prepared the TCRbeta library. TCRdb used MiXCR to reprocess the PCR reads, holding one entry per CDR3 protein. The profile covers about 510,000 distinct CDR3 sequences, with around 10% appearing a single time and 14% taken by the ten largest. The sample in question was PBMCs, mostly from graft donor cells, obtained 180 days after TCRalphabeta/CD19-depleted stem cell transplant. The receptors here all came from a female patient between 2 and 15 years old who had a stem cell transplant for aplastic anemia, so the T cells may come from the graft donor.

This clonotype was found a few times. The chain joins TRBV20-1 to TRBJ1-1; TRBD1 might be the D (5 bases). V was cut by 5 bases and J by 1 base, with 14 bases left in between. The CDR3 consists of 14 residues. Germline CDR1 and CDR2: DFQATT and SNEGSKA (reference sequence). CDR3 nucleotide sequence: TGCAGTGCTTGGCGGGCGGGGACGAACACTGAAGCTTTCTTT. This translates into CSAWRAGTNTEAFF.

This rearrangement joins TRBV7-9 to TRBJ2-7; 9 bases match TRBD1. The CDR3 covers 16 residues. Losses at the gene ends were 5 bases for V and 2 bases for J; bases not matched to a gene: 10. Germline V gene sequence: CDR1 SEHNR, CDR2 FQNEAQ (reference sequence). CDR3 bases: TGTGCCAGCAGCCCCGGACAGGGGTCCTCTACCTACGAGCAGTACTTC. Translating gives CASSPGQGSSTYEQYF.

This sequence joins TRBV20-1 and TRBJ1-5; D remains unclear. This CDR3 is 16 amino acids long. The germline V and J ends were trimmed by 2 bases and 6 bases, with 20 bases remaining between them. Germline CDR1 DFQATT, CDR2 SNEGSKA (reference sequence). The CDR3 sequence is CSARIVGSPPGQPQHF. For the CDR3, the DNA is TGCAGTGCTAGAATAGTTGGCAGCCCGCCGGGTCAGCCCCAGCATTTT.

This clonotype was seen ten or more times. The gene calls are TRBV12-3 or TRBV12-4 and TRBJ1-5; TRBD1 aligns across 8 bases. After removal of 5 bases from V and 6 bases from J, the junction contained 6 bases not matched to a gene. CDR3 size: 14 residues. CDR3 amino acids: CASSDRGVGQPQHF. CDR3 nucleotide sequence: TGTGCCAGCAGTGACAGGGGAGTCGGTCAGCCCCAGCATTTT.

Comment on this clonotype: A much larger clone differs from this one at a single base, so this may be a read error. V and J are TRBV5-1 and TRBJ2-1; possible D gene TRBD2, 5 bases. CDR1 is SGHRS and CDR2 is YFSETQ in the germline V gene. V was shortened by 1 base and J by 0 bases, with 14 bases between the two germline ends. The CDR3 length is 17 residues. This chain's CDR3 is CASSLSSVGFSYNEQFF. The CDR3 bases are TGCGCCAGCAGCTTGAGTAGCGTGGGGTTCTCCTACAATGAGCAGTTCTTC.

V and J are TRBV14 and TRBJ2-3; 7 positions agree with TRBD2. The CDR3 has 17 residues. With V trimmed by 0 bases and J by 1 base, 7 bases remained unmatched. Germline V gene sequence: CDR1 SGHDN, CDR2 FVKESK. CDR3 in DNA: TGTGCCAGCAGCCAAGACACGGTAGCGGGCCGCACAGATACGCAGTATTTT. It specifies CASSQDTVAGRTDTQYF.

The sample holds many counts of this clonotype. The chain joins TRBV9 to TRBJ2-3; either TRBD1 or TRBD2 may supply D (5 bases each). The CDR3 length is 14 residues. Germline CDR1 is SGDLS and CDR2 is YYNGEE. With 7 bases removed from V and 0 bases from J, the gap between germline ends came to 12 bases. CDR3: CASLRDGSTDTQYF. CDR3 in DNA: TGTGCCAGCCTCCGGGACGGGAGCACAGATACGCAGTATTTT. The whole variable domain, filled in from reference TRBV9 and TRBJ2-3, reads DSGVTQTPKHLITATGQRVTLRCSPRSGDLSVYWYQQSLDQGLQFLIQYYNGEERAKGNILERFSAQQFPDLHSELNLSSLELGDSALYFCASLRDGSTDTQYFGPGTRLTVL.

The rearrangement joins TRBV7-9 to TRBJ2-1; D uncertain. CDR3 length: 15 amino acids. The germline CDR1 and CDR2 sequences are SEHNR and FQNEAQ (reference sequence). V lost 5 bases, J lost 0 bases, and 11 bases lay in between. CDR3 in DNA: TGTGCCAGCAGCAAAGGCGAGAGCTCCTACAATGAGCAGTTCTTC. Protein sequence: CASSKGESSYNEQFF.

This clonotype was seen only a few times. The chain recombines TRBV20-1 with TRBJ1-6; D perhaps matches TRBD1 (5 bases). This CDR3 contains 13 residues. V was pared by 3 bases and J by 9 bases, with 12 bases between. Germline CDR1 is DFQATT and CDR2 is SNEGSKA (reference sequence). In DNA, the CDR3 is TGCAGTGCTAGGTGGGGCATGGCTTCACCCCTCCACTTT. Its protein product is CSARWGMASPLHF.

Only a few counts were recorded for this clonotype. The CDR3: CASSLLRTSPDTQYF. In nucleotides, the CDR3 is TGTGCCAGCAGTTTATTACGGACTAGCCCAGATACGCAGTATTTT. The chain employs TRBV28 and TRBJ2-3; 8 nucleotides line up with TRBD2. Germline values: CDR1 MDHEN, CDR2 SYDVKM. The CDR3 spans 15 residues. With 1 base clipped from V and 4 bases from J, the junction kept 4 bases outside the gene matches.

This clonotype has just a few counts. The rearrangement links TRBV12-3 or TRBV12-4 to TRBJ2-7; TRBD1 might be the D (9 bases). V gave up 6 bases and J gave up 0 bases, with 15 bases separating them. The CDR3 covers 15 residues. CDR3 region: CASRQGAGGSYEQYF. CDR3 nucleotides: TGTGCCAGCAGACAGGGGGCGGGGGGCTCCTACGAGCAGTACTTC.

V and J are TRBV4-3 and TRBJ2-1, with no clear D. CDR3 length: 14 residues. From germline, CDR1 is LGHNA and CDR2 YSLEER. Trimming left V 1 base short and J 0 bases short, with 4 bases between. For the CDR3, the DNA is TGCGCCAGCAGCCAAGGTGTCTCCTACAATGAGCAGTTCTTC. This sequence encodes CASSQGVSYNEQFF.

V gene TRBV27 combines with J gene TRBJ1-1; no clear D. Trimming cost V 8 bases and J 0 bases, with 16 bases left between them. The CDR3 is 15 residues long. CDR1 is MNHEY, CDR2 SMNVEV, per germline (reference sequence). The CDR3 region has the DNA TGTGCCAGCTCCCCCCCACGACGGATGAACACTGAAGCTTTCTTT. Encoded protein: CASSPPRRMNTEAFF.

This clonotype was counted only a few times. The genes are TRBV13 and TRBJ2-7; 7 bases agree with TRBD1. The CDR3 totals 14 residues. Germline V gives CDR1 PRHDT, CDR2 FYEKMQ (reference sequence). Trimming removed 5 bases from V and 2 bases from J; junction bases left unmatched: 6. CDR3 loop: CASSGGQSPYEQYF. The CDR3 nucleotides are TGTGCCAGCAGCGGGGGACAGTCCCCCTACGAGCAGTACTTC.

This clonotype occurred a few times. V is TRBV14 and J is TRBJ2-2; possibly TRBD1 for D (6 bases). CDR1 is SGHDN and CDR2 is FVKESK in the germline V gene. The V gene lost 4 bases and the J gene lost 4 bases, with 13 bases spanning the gap. This CDR3 contains 15 residues. CDR3 coding DNA: TGTGCCAGCAGCCTGGACAGATTGAGCACCGGGGAGCTGTTTTTT. Protein product: CASSLDRLSTGELFF.

The chain uses TRBV3-1 and TRBJ2-7; D is uncertain. Germline V gives CDR1 LGHDT, CDR2 YNNKEL (reference sequence). The CDR3 length is 14 residues. Deletions cut 4 bases from V and 7 bases from J, with 17 bases between. CDR3 loop: CASSRGVGSEEQYV. As DNA, the CDR3 is TGTGCCAGCAGCCGCGGCGTGGGGTCAGAAGAGCAGTACGTC.

This clonotype showed up just a few times. The rearrangement links TRBV5-1 to TRBJ2-1, with 7 bases identical to TRBD1. With 2 bases clipped from V and 6 bases from J, the junction kept 5 bases outside the gene matches. Germline V gives CDR1 SGHRS, CDR2 YFSETQ. This CDR3 spans 14 amino acids. Here the CDR3 DNA reads TGCGCCAGCAGCTTCTCGACAGGGTTCAATGAGCAGTTCTTC. It yields the protein CASSFSTGFNEQFF.

This clonotype appeared a few times. The chain carries TRBV4-3 and TRBJ2-7, with no clear D. The CDR3 is 15 residues long. V lost 5 bases and J lost 3, with 17 bases in between. Germline values: CDR1 LGHNA, CDR2 YSLEER. This chain's CDR3 is CASSSWGTADYEQYF. The DNA for the CDR3 is TGCGCCAGCAGCTCGTGGGGAACCGCTGACTACGAGCAGTACTTC.

This clonotype was detected a few times. This chain connects TRBV15 to TRBJ1-6; the match to TRBD1 covers 8 bases. The CDR3 sequence is 14 residues long. Germline values: CDR1 LNHNV, CDR2 YYDKDF (reference sequence). V was pared by 3 bases and J by 7 bases, with 2 bases of the junction left unmatched. The CDR3 loop reads CATSRDRVNSPLHF. CDR3 in DNA: TGTGCCACCAGCAGGGACAGGGTAAATTCACCCCTCCACTTT.

The chain employs TRBV20-1 and TRBJ1-2; unclear D gene. CDR3 size: 12 residues. CDR1 DFQATT and CDR2 SNEGSKA come from the germline V gene (reference sequence). With 6 bases removed from V and 1 base from J, the gap between germline ends came to 9 bases. CDR3 sequence: CSAPDGNYGYTF. CDR3 in DNA: TGCAGTGCCCCGGACGGTAACTATGGCTACACCTTC.